Below, 10 T cell receptor beta chains from the same sample are listed, as sequenced in a study of T-cell reconstitution after alpha-beta-depleted transplantation in children. This sample's TCRbeta library carried unique molecular identifier barcodes. TCRdb independently ran MiXCR on the PCR reads; one entry per CDR3 protein. The data contain about 510,000 distinct CDR3 sequences, approximately 10% of them singletons. Specimen: PBMCs, mostly from graft donor cells, collected 180 days after TCRalphabeta/CD19-depleted stem cell transplant. The receptors stem from a female patient under 10 years old who had a stem cell transplant for aplastic anemia, so the T cells may come from the graft donor.

In this sample, this clonotype turned up many times. The genes are TRBV12-3 or TRBV12-4 and TRBJ2-1; 10 bases match TRBD1. The CDR3 extends over 15 amino acids. With 5 bases clipped from V and 6 bases from J, the junction kept 7 bases outside the gene matches. CDR3 in amino acids: CASSPGTGAGNEQFF. The CDR3 DNA follows: TGTGCCAGCAGTCCCGGGACAGGGGCGGGCAATGAGCAGTTCTTC.

This clonotype has just a few counts. The chain carries TRBV12-3 or TRBV12-4 and TRBJ2-4, with D perhaps matching TRBD2 (6 bases). Trimming took 5 bases from V and 8 from J, leaving 19 bases between them. This CDR3 has 15 amino acids. The CDR3 protein is CASSPWPGGGDIQYF. CDR3 DNA sequence: TGTGCCAGCAGTCCTTGGCCCGGGGGAGGAGACATTCAGTACTTC.

The chain carries TRBV28 and TRBJ1-3; TRBD1 is a possible D gene (6 bases). The CDR3 has 14 amino acids. Germline V gene sequence: CDR1 MDHEN, CDR2 SYDVKM. V was trimmed by 8 bases and J by 0 bases, leaving 11 bases between them. The CDR3 is CASFGQISGNTIYF. The CDR3 DNA sequence: TGTGCCAGCTTCGGACAGATCTCTGGAAACACCATATATTTT.

This clonotype was picked up many times. The chain links TRBV12-3 or TRBV12-4 to TRBJ2-7, with 14 nucleotides matching TRBD2. Trimming cost V 3 bases and J 4 bases; bases outside gene matches: 2. The CDR3 loop spans 15 amino acids. CDR3 DNA sequence: TGTGCCAGCAGTTTCGGGACTAGCGGGAGATACGAGCAGTACTTC. Translation: CASSFGTSGRYEQYF.

This clonotype showed up just a few times. This chain joins TRBV7-6 and TRBJ2-5; D gene ambiguous. The CDR3 contains 14 residues. Germline lookup yields CDR1 SGHVS and CDR2 FNYEAQ. Trimming removed 5 bases at V and 5 bases at J, with 15 bases between. CDR3 in DNA: TGTGCCAGCAGCCCCAGCAGTGGGTTTGAGACCCAGTACTTC. Translating it yields CASSPSSGFETQYF.

This clonotype was seen a few times. J is TRBJ2-3 and V is TRBV20-1, with D unresolved. The CDR3 consists of 14 residues. Germline V lookup: CDR1 DFQATT, CDR2 SNEGSKA (reference sequence). The V end lost 3 bases, the J end lost 4 bases, and 14 bases lay between the germline ends. CDR3 in DNA: TGCAGTGCTAGTCTACGGGCAGGAGCAGATACGCAGTATTTT. This translates into CSASLRAGADTQYF.

The chain links TRBV11-1 to TRBJ1-3, with 7 bases matching TRBD1. The CDR3 spans 18 residues. CDR1 is SGHAT, CDR2 FQDESV, per germline (reference sequence). Unmatched junction bases numbered 12, after V lost 4 bases and J lost 0 bases. The CDR3 nucleotides read TGTGCCAGCAGCTACCGGGACAGCCGGCCTCACTCTGGAAACACCATATATTTT. This gives the protein CASSYRDSRPHSGNTIYF.

Comment on this clonotype: One base away lies a much larger clone, so this may be a sequencing read error. The chain joins TRBV2 to TRBJ1-4; D ambiguous. CDR3 length equals 14 residues. Trimming pared 6 bases from V and 8 bases from J, leaving 16 bases between. The germline V gene encodes CDR1 SNHLY and CDR2 FYNNEI. The CDR3 is CASRDMVHGEKLFF. CDR3 DNA: TGTGCCAGCAGAGACATGGTACATGGAGAAAAACTGTTTTTT. Drawing the rest from reference TRBV2 and TRBJ1-4, the complete variable domain is EPEVTQTPSHQVTQMGQEVILRCVPISNHLYFYWYRQILGQKVEFLVSFYNNEISEKSEIFDDQFSVERPDGSNFTLKIRSTKLEDSAMYFCASRDMVHGEKLFFGSGTQLSVL.

In this sample, this clonotype turned up many times. The chain employs TRBV12-3 or TRBV12-4 and TRBJ2-2; D is unclear. Trimming took 6 bases from V and 2 from J, leaving 4 bases between them. This CDR3 region has 12 residues. CDR3: CASSSNTGELFF. CDR3 sequence (DNA): TGTGCCAGCAGCTCTAACACCGGGGAGCTGTTTTTT.

The chain uses TRBV7-2 and TRBJ1-6; D gene unclear. There are 15 residues in the CDR3. CDR1 is SGHTA and CDR2 is FQGNSA in the germline V gene. Trimming took 4 bases from V and 6 from J, leaving 13 bases between them. The CDR3 reads CASSSRGRSNSPLHF. The CDR3 region has the DNA TGTGCCAGCAGCTCCCGGGGAAGGAGTAATTCACCCCTCCACTTT.